Below, 11 T cell receptor beta chains from the same sample are listed, as sequenced in a study of control samples from healthy donors and cancer patients. Using immunoSEQ multiplex PCR, the repertoire was profiled, and TCRdb retains in-frame clones only, with some absent. The table lists approximately 63,000 clones, about 82% of them singletons. Sequencing was done on a sample of blood. All receptors come from a man between 35 and 55 years old in good health.

This chain links TRBV7-2 with TRBJ2-4; 8 nucleotides match TRBD1. The V and J ends lost 5 bases and 6 bases, in that order; junction bases with no gene match: 3. Germline values: CDR1 SGHTA, CDR2 FQGNSA. This CDR3 is 13 amino acids long. In DNA form, the CDR3 reads TGTGCCAGCAGCGCCGACAGGGGAAACATTCAGTACTTC. It yields the protein CASSADRGNIQYF.

The rearrangement uses TRBV7-8 and TRBJ1-5, with 7 bases that match TRBD1. The CDR3 totals 14 residues. J gave up 3 bases and V 4 bases, and 3 bases lay outside the gene matches. The germline V gene encodes CDR1 SGHVS and CDR2 FQNEAQ. CDR3 protein: CASSSGQFNQPQHF. Here the CDR3 DNA reads TGTGCCAGCAGCTCGGGACAGTTCAATCAGCCCCAGCATTTT.

This clone came up once. V is TRBV11-2 and J is TRBJ2-1, with a weak D call TRBD1 (6 bases). Germline V gene data show CDR1 as SGHAT and CDR2 as FQNNGV. The CDR3 contains 13 residues. Trimming took 5 bases from V and 9 from J, leaving 14 bases between them. The CDR3 region has the DNA TGTGCCAGCAGCCGTACGCAGGGGACTGAGCAGTTCTTC. Its protein is CASSRTQGTEQFF.

This chain uses TRBV4-3 with TRBJ1-1; D unclear. Germline-derived CDR1 and CDR2 are LGHNA and YSLEER. The V end lost 0 bases, the J end lost 12 bases, and 11 bases lay between the germline ends. The CDR3 totals 12 residues. The DNA of the CDR3 is TGCGCCAGCAGCCAAGATGGAGCAGTAACTTTCTTT. It codes for CASSQDGAVTFF.

This chain links TRBV2 with TRBJ1-5; 7 positions agree with TRBD1. This CDR3 region has 15 residues. The trim removed 4 bases at V and 1 base at J, leaving 4 bases unmatched. CDR1 and CDR2 from the germline V gene are SNHLY and FYNNEI. CDR3 sequence (DNA): TGTGCCAGCAGTGTAAAGGGGGCGAGCAATCAGCCCCAGCATTTT. This encodes CASSVKGASNQPQHF.

The genes are TRBV7-3 and TRBJ2-5, with TRBD2 identical over 7 bases. Per the germline V gene, CDR1 is SGHTA and CDR2 is FQGTGA. Losses at the gene ends were 3 bases for V and 2 bases for J; bases not matched to a gene: 6. This CDR3 is 15 amino acids long. CDR3 nucleotide sequence: TGTGCCAGCAGCTTGGGTCTAGCGGTTCAAGAGACCCAGTACTTC. This gives the protein CASSLGLAVQETQYF.

The rearrangement links TRBV2 to TRBJ1-3, with 8 bases aligning to TRBD1. Germline V gene sequence: CDR1 SNHLY, CDR2 FYNNEI. V was clipped by 4 bases and J by 0 bases; unmatched bases: 5. The length of the CDR3 is 16 residues. DNA of the CDR3: TGTGCCAGCAGTGGACAGGGGATGCTCTCTGGAAACACCATATATTTT. This sequence encodes CASSGQGMLSGNTIYF.

V gene TRBV9 combines with J gene TRBJ1-1, with D possibly being TRBD1 (5 bases). In germline, CDR1 is SGDLS, CDR2 YYNGEE. The V end was cut by 3 bases, the J end by 1 base, with 10 bases between. This CDR3 comprises 14 residues. CDR3 coding DNA: TGTGCCAGCAGCGGCCGGGACGCGAACACTGAAGCTTTCTTT. Amino acid sequence: CASSGRDANTEAFF.

V usage is TRBV7-8 and J usage is TRBJ1-1; TRBD1 matches at 7 bases. Germline V CDR1 and CDR2: SGHVS, FQNEAQ. V lost 5 bases and J lost 8; bases outside the gene matches: 8. The CDR3 length is 13 residues. For the CDR3, the DNA is TGTGCCAGCAGCCAGCAGGGGGTTTTAGAAGCTTTCTTT. This translates into CASSQQGVLEAFF. Full variable domain (outside the CDR3, taken from reference TRBV7-8 and TRBJ1-1): GAGVSQSPRYKVAKRGQDVALRCDPISGHVSLFWYQQALGQGPEFLTYFQNEAQLDKSGLPSDRFFAERPEGSVSTLKIQRTQQEDSAVYLCASSQQGVLEAFFGQGTRLTVV.

The chain combines TRBV6-5 with TRBJ2-7; 7 bases line up with TRBD1. V lost 0 bases, J lost 4 bases, and 3 bases stayed unmatched. Germline CDR1 MNHEY, CDR2 SVGAGI. The CDR3 runs to 14 residues. The CDR3 sequence: CASSYSGQQYEQYF. The CDR3 DNA reads as TGTGCCAGCAGTTACTCGGGACAGCAATACGAGCAGTACTTC.

This clone was recorded once. As DNA, the CDR3 is TGTGCCAGCAGCTTGGTGCCACGCTTGGGCGGTCAGCCCCAGCATTTT. Its translation is CASSLVPRLGGQPQHF. The gene calls are TRBV5-5 and TRBJ1-5; no definite D call. The CDR3 spans 16 residues. Looked up from germline, CDR1 is SGHKS and CDR2 is YYEKEE (reference sequence). V was trimmed by 0 bases and J by 6 bases, leaving 16 bases between them. The complete variable domain, with remaining parts taken from reference TRBV5-5 and TRBJ1-5, reads DAGVTQSPTHLIKTRGQQVTLRCSPISGHKSVSWYQQVLGQGPQFIFQYYEKEERGRGNFPDRFSARQFPNYSSELNVNALLLGDSALYLCASSLVPRLGGQPQHFGDGTRLSIL.